This T cell receptor (beta chain) was sequenced in a study of regulatory T cells in long-lasting Graves disease. The wider study: Antithyroid drugs had been given to newly diagnosed Graves' patients for under 3 months.

For TCR beta, libraries came from iRepertoire HTBI primers and Arm-PCR of CDR3 regions. Each CDR3 protein is one row after TCRdb ran MiXCR on the multiplex PCR reads. This sample has 400,000 to 650,000 distinct CDR3 sequences, with about 16% found just once. Time point reported: newly diagnosed GD, antithyroid drugs for less than 3 months. The TCR library was made from RNA extracted from PBMCs. As a group, patients came from one endocrinology department in Xi'an, China. Per the germline V gene, CDR1 is SGHAT and CDR2 is FQDESV (reference sequence). The CDR3 has 15 residues. With 5 bases removed from V and 7 bases from J, the gap between germline ends came to 18 bases. This clonotype has at least ten counts. No antigen is known for it. Study-level findings and limits: Newly diagnosed disease favored TRBV20-1 and TRBJ2-1 over persistent disease.

Another study also made use of these data, one on T cells in Graves' hyperthyroidism and ophthalmopathy. That work states: A median 6.5 months before onset, the model predicted ophthalmopathy.

The TCR was taken from a woman in her forties or fifties with Graves disease. Here the sequenced sample was peripheral blood mononuclear cells (PBMCs), taken at new diagnosis, from a patient treated with antithyroid drugs. This chain joins TRBV11-1 and TRBJ2-1; the D gene is possibly TRBD2 (7 bases). The CDR3 DNA sequence: TGTGCCAGCAGCCAAACGGGGGGCCTACGTAATGAGCAGTTCTTC. Protein product: CASSQTGGLRNEQFF.